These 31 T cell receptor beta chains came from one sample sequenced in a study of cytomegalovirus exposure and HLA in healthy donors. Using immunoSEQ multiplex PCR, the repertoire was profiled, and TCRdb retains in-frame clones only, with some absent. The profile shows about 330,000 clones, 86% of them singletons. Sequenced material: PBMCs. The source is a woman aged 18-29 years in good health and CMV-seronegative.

The CDR3 nucleotides read TGCGCCAGCAGCTTGGAGGGACAGGGGTCCCGTGAGCAGTTCTTC. It encodes CASSLEGQGSREQFF. V gene TRBV5-1 combines with J gene TRBJ2-1; 10 nucleotides match TRBD1. This CDR3 contains 15 residues. V lost 0 bases to trimming and J lost 9 bases; unmatched junction nucleotides: 6. CDR1 and CDR2 (germline): SGHRS, YFSETQ. The variable domain in full, with the rest retrieved from reference TRBV5-1 and TRBJ2-1, is KAGVTQTPRYLIKTRGQQVTLSCSPISGHRSVSWYQQTPGQGLQFLFEYFSETQRNKGNFPGRFSGRQFSNSRSEMNVSTLELGDSALYLCASSLEGQGSREQFFGPGTRLTVL.

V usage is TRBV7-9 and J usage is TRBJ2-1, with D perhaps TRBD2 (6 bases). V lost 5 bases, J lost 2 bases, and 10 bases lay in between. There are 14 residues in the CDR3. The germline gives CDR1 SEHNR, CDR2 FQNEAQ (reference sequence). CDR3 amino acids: CASSLSGAYNEQFF. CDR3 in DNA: TGTGCCAGCAGCCTCTCGGGGGCCTACAATGAGCAGTTCTTC.

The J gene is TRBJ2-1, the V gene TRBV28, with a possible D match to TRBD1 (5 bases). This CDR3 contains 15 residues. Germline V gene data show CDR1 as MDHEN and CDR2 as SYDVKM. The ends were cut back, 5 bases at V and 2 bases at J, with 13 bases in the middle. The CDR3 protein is CASSPPDKAYNEQFF. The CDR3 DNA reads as TGTGCCAGCAGTCCCCCGGACAAGGCCTACAATGAGCAGTTCTTC. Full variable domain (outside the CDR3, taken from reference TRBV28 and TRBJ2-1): DVKVTQSSRYLVKRTGEKVFLECVQDMDHENMFWYRQDPGLGLRLIYFSYDVKMKEKGDIPEGYSVSREKKERFSLILESASTNQTSMYLCASSPPDKAYNEQFFGPGTRLTVL.

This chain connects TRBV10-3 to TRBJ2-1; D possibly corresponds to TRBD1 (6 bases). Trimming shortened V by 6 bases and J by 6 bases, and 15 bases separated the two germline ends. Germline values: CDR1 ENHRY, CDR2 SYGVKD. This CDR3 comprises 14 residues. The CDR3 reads CAISTNRVGNEQFF. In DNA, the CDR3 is TGTGCCATCAGCACCAACAGGGTGGGCAATGAGCAGTTCTTC.

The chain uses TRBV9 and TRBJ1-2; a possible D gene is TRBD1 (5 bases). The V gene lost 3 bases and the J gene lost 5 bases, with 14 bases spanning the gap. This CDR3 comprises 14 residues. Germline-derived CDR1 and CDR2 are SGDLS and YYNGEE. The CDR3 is CASSDLDSRYGYTF. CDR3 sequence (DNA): TGTGCCAGCAGCGACCTAGACAGTAGATATGGCTACACCTTC.

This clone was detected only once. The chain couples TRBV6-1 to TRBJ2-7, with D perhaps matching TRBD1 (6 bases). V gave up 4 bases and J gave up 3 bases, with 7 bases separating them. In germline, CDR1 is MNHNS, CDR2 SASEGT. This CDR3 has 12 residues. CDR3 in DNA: TGTGCCAGCAGTGGAGGGGGCTACGAGCAGTACTTC. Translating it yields CASSGGGYEQYF.

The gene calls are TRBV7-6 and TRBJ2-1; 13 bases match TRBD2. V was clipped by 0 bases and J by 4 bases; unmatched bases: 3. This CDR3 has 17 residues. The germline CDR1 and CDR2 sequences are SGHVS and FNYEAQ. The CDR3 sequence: CASSLAPGLAGYNEQFF. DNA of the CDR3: TGTGCCAGCAGCTTAGCGCCGGGACTAGCGGGATACAATGAGCAGTTCTTC. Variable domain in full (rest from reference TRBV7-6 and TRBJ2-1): GAGVSQSPRYKVTKRGQDVALRCDPISGHVSLYWYRQALGQGPEFLTYFNYEAQQDKSGLPNDRFSAERPEGSISTLTIQRTEQRDSAMYRCASSLAPGLAGYNEQFFGPGTRLTVL.

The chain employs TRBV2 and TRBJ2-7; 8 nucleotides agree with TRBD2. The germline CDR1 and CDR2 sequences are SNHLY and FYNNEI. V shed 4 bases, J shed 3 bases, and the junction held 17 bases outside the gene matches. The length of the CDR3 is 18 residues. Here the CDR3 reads CASSVVVSAGGPHYEQYF. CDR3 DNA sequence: TGTGCCAGCAGTGTAGTCGTTTCGGCGGGAGGCCCCCACTACGAGCAGTACTTC.

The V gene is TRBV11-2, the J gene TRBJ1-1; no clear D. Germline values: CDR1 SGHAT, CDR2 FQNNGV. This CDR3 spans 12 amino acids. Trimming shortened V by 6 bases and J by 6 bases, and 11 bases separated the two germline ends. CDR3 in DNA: TGTGCCAGCAGTCCGTTTCCGGCTGAAGCTTTCTTT. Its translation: CASSPFPAEAFF. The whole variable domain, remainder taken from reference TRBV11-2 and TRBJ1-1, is EAGVAQSPRYKIIEKRQSVAFWCNPISGHATLYWYQQILGQGPKLLIQFQNNGVVDDSQLPKDRFSAERLKGVDSTLKIQPAKLEDSAVYLCASSPFPAEAFFGQGTRLTVV.

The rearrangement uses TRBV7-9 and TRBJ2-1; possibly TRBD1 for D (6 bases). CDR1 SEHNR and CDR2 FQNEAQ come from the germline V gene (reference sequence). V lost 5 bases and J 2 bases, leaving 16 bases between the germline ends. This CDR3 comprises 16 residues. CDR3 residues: CASSDAGEIAYNEQFF. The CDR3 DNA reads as TGTGCCAGCAGCGACGCAGGGGAAATAGCCTACAATGAGCAGTTCTTC.

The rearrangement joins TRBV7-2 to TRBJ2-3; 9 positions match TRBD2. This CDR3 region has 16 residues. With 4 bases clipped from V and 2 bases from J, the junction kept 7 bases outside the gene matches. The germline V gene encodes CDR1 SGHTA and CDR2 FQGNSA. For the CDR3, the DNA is TGTGCCAGCAGCTCGGGGGCGGGAGGGTACACAGATACGCAGTATTTT. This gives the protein CASSSGAGGYTDTQYF.

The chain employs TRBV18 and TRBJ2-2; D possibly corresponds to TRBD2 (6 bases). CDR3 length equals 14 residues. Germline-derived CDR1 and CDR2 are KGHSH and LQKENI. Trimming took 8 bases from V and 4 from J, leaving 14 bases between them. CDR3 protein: CASLLYGSTGELFF. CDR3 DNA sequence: TGTGCCAGCCTCCTATACGGGAGCACCGGGGAGCTGTTTTTT.

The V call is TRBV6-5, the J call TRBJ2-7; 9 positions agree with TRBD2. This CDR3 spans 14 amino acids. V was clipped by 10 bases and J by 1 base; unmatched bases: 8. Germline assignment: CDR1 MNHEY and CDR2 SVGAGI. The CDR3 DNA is TGTGCCACAAAGACTAGCGGAATTTCCTACGAGCAGTACTTC. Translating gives CATKTSGISYEQYF.

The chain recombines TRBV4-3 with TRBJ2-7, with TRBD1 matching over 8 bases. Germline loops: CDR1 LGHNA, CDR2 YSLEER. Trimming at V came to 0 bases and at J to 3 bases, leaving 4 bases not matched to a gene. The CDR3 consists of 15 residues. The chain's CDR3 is CASSQDYTGGYEQYF. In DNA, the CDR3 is TGCGCCAGCAGCCAAGACTATACAGGGGGCTACGAGCAGTACTTC.

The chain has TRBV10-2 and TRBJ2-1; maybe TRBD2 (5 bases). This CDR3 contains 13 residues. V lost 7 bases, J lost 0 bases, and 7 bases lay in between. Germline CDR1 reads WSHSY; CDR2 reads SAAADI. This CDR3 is CASMGSSYNEQFF. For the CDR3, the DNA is TGCGCCAGCATGGGGAGCTCCTACAATGAGCAGTTCTTC.

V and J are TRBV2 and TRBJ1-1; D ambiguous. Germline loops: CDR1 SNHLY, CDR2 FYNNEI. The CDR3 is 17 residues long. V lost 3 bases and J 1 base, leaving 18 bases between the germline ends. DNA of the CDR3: TGTGCCAGCAGTGAGGATGAGAGACAACCTACGAACACTGAAGCTTTCTTT. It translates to CASSEDERQPTNTEAFF.

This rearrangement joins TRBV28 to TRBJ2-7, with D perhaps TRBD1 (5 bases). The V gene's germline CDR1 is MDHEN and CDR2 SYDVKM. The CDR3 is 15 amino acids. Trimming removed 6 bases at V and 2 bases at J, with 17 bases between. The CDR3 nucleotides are TGTGCCAGCAGCCCCCCAGGGCGGCCGACCTACGAGCAGTACTTC. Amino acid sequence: CASSPPGRPTYEQYF. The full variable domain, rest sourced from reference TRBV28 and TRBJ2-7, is DVKVTQSSRYLVKRTGEKVFLECVQDMDHENMFWYRQDPGLGLRLIYFSYDVKMKEKGDIPEGYSVSREKKERFSLILESASTNQTSMYLCASSPPGRPTYEQYFGPGTRLTVT.

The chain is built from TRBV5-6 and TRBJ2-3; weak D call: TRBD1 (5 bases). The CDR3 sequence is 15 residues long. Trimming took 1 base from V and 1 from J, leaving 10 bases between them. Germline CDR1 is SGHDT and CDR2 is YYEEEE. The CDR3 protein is CASSLRQWGTDTQYF. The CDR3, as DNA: TGTGCCAGCAGCTTGAGACAGTGGGGCACAGATACGCAGTATTTT. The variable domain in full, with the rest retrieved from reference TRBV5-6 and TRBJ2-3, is DAGVTQSPTHLIKTRGQQVTLRCSPKSGHDTVSWYQQALGQGPQFIFQYYEEEERQRGNFPDRFSGHQFPNYSSELNVNALLLGDSALYLCASSLRQWGTDTQYFGPGTRLTVL.

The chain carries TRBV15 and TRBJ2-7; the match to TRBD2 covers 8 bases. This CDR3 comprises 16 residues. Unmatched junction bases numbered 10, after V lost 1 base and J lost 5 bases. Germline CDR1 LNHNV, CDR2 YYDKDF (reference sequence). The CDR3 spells CATSRGGTSGVDEQYF. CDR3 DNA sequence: TGTGCCACCAGCAGAGGGGGGACTAGTGGTGTGGACGAGCAGTACTTC. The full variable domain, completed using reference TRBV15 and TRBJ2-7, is DAMVIQNPRYQVTQFGKPVTLSCSQTLNHNVMYWYQQKSSQAPKLLFHYYDKDFNNEADTPDNFQSRRPNTSFCFLDIRSPGLGDTAMYLCATSRGGTSGVDEQYFGPGTRLTVT.

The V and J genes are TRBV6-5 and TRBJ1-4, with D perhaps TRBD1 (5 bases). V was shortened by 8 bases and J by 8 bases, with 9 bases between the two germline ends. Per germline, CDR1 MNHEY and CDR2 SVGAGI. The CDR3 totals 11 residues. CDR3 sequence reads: CASRGREKLFF. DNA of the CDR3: TGTGCCAGCCGGGGGAGGGAAAAACTGTTTTTT.

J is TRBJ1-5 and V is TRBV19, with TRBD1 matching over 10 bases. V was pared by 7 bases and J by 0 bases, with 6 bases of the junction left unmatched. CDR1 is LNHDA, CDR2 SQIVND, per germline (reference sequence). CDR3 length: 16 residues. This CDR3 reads CASTRTGGFSNQPQHF. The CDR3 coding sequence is TGTGCCAGTACCCGGACAGGGGGGTTTAGCAATCAGCCCCAGCATTTT.

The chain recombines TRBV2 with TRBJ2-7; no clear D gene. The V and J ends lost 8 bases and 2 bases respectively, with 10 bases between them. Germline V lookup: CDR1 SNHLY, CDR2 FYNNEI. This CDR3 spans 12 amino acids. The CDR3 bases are TGTGCCAGCCTCCAACTGGCCTACGAGCAGTACTTC. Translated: CASLQLAYEQYF.

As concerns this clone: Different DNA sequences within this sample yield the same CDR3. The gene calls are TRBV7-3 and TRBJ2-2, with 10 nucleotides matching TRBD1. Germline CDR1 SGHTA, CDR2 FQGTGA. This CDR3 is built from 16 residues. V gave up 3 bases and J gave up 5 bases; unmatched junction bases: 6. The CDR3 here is CASSLTGTGVTGELFF. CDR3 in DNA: TGTGCCAGCAGCTTGACCGGGACAGGGGTAACCGGGGAGCTGTTTTTT.

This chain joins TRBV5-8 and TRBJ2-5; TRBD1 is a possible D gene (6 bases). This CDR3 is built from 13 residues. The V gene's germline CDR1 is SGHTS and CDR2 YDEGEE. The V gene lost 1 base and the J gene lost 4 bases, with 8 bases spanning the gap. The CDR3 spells CASSLTGRETQYF. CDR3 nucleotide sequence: TGTGCCAGCAGCTTGACAGGGCGAGAGACCCAGTACTTC. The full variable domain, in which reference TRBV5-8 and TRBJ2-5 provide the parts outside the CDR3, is EAGVTQSPTHLIKTRGQQATLRCSPISGHTSVYWYQQALGLGLQFLLWYDEGEERNRGNFPPRFSGRQFPNYSSELNVNALELEDSALYLCASSLTGRETQYFGPGTRLLVL.

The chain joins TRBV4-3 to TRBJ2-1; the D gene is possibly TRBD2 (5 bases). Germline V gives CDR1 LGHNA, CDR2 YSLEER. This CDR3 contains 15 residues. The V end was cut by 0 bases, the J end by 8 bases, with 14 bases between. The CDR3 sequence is CASSQDRVGGHEQFF. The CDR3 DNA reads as TGCGCCAGCAGCCAAGATCGGGTGGGCGGGCATGAGCAGTTCTTC.

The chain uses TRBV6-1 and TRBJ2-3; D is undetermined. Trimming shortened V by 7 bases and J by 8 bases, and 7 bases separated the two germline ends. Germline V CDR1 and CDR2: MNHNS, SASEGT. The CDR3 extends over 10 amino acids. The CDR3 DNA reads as TGTGCCAGCACAACGGTTACGCAGTATTTT. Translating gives CASTTVTQYF.

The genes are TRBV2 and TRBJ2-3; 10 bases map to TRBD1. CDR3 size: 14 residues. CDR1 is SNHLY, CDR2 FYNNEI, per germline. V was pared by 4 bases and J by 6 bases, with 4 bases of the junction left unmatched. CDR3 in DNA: TGTGCCAGCAGTGGGACAGGGGGGACGGATACGCAGTATTTT. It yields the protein CASSGTGGTDTQYF.

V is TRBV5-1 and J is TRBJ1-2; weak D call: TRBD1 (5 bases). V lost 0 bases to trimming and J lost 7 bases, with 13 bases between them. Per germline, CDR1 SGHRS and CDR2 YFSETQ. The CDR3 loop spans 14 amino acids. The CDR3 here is CASSLVEARGGYTF. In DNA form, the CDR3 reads TGCGCCAGCAGCTTGGTTGAAGCAAGGGGTGGCTACACCTTC.

The CDR3 DNA reads TGTGCCAGCAGTTTCGCCAGCTCTGGGGCCAACGTCCTGACTTTC. It translates to CASSFASSGANVLTF. This rearrangement joins TRBV27 to TRBJ2-6; no definite D call. This CDR3 contains 15 residues. Germline assignment: CDR1 MNHEY and CDR2 SMNVEV (reference sequence). Trimming took off 3 bases at V and 0 bases at J, with 6 bases between the two ends.

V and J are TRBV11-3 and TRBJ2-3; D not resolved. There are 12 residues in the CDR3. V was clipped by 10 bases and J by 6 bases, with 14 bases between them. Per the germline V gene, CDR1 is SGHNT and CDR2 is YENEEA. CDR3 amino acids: CATLFSPDTQYF. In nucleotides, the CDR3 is TGTGCCACCCTCTTTTCCCCGGATACGCAGTATTTT. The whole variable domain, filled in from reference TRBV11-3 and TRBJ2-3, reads EAGVVQSPRYKIIEKKQPVAFWCNPISGHNTLYWYLQNLGQGPELLIRYENEEAVDDSQLPKDRFSAERLKGVDSTLKIQPAELGDSAVYLCATLFSPDTQYFGPGTRLTVL.

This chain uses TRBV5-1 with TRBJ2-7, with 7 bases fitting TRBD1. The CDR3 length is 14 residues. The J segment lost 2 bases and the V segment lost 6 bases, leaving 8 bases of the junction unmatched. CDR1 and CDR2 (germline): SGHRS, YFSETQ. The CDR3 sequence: CASTSGTVTYEQYF. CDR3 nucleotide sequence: TGCGCCAGCACTTCCGGGACAGTTACCTACGAGCAGTACTTC.